The 26 T cell receptor beta chains below all came from one sample that was sequenced in a study of regulatory T cells in long-lasting Graves disease. Noted time point: newly diagnosed GD, antithyroid drugs for less than 3 months. With RNA extracted from PBMCs as input, the TCR library was made. HTBI primers from iRepertoire and Arm-PCR of CDR3 regions yielded the TCR beta libraries. TCRdb re-derived calls from the multiplex PCR reads in MiXCR, one entry per CDR3 protein. This repertoire shows 350,000 to 450,000 distinct CDR3 sequences, just under 15% found once; its top ten account for around 15%. These sequences were also reported in another study, on T cells in Graves' hyperthyroidism and ophthalmopathy.

The input for sequencing was peripheral blood mononuclear cells (PBMCs), taken at new diagnosis, from a patient treated with antithyroid drugs. The receptors stem from a woman in her 30s with Graves disease.

This clonotype was detected many times. The chain combines TRBV30 with TRBJ1-1, with D perhaps TRBD1 (6 bases). The CDR3 consists of 16 residues. Germline V CDR1 and CDR2: GTSNPN, SVGIG (reference sequence). The V end lost 2 bases, the J end lost 4 bases, and 20 bases lay between the germline ends. The CDR3 here is CAWSNPRTELTTEAFF. CDR3 nucleotides: TGTGCCTGGAGTAACCCCCGGACAGAGCTTACCACTGAAGCTTTCTTT.

Ten or more counts support this clonotype. The chain combines TRBV18 with TRBJ2-3; 9 nucleotides match TRBD2. The ends lost 6 bases at V and 0 bases at J; junction bases unmatched: 4. CDR1 and CDR2 from the germline V gene are KGHSH and LQKENI. The CDR3 runs to 15 residues. CDR3 region: CASSPTSGSTDTQYF. In DNA form, the CDR3 reads TGTGCCAGCTCCCCGACTAGCGGTAGCACAGATACGCAGTATTTT.

This chain connects TRBV29-1 to TRBJ2-3; possible D gene TRBD2, 5 bases. The CDR3 extends over 10 amino acids. Trimming took 3 bases from V and 8 from J, leaving 6 bases between them. From germline, CDR1 is SQVTM and CDR2 ANQGSEA. The CDR3 loop is CSVDEGTQYF. CDR3 DNA: TGCAGCGTTGATGAGGGTACGCAGTATTTT.

This clonotype was recorded at least ten times. CDR3 in DNA: TGTGCCAGCAGTGACGGACAGGCCCGCCAAGAGACCCAGTACTTC. Translation: CASSDGQARQETQYF. The chain has TRBV6-1 and TRBJ2-5; 7 nucleotides line up with TRBD1. The V gene end was trimmed by 3 bases and the J gene end by 1 base; junction bases not matched to a gene: 5. The CDR3 length is 15 residues. The germline gives CDR1 MNHNS, CDR2 SASEGT.

Remarks on this clonotype: It is likely a read error: a sequence one base away is far more abundant. The rearrangement uses TRBV20-1 and TRBJ2-1; perhaps TRBD2 as D (5 bases). V lost 3 bases and J 10 bases, leaving 22 bases between the germline ends. Germline V gene lookup returns CDR1 DFQATT and CDR2 SNEGSKA (reference sequence). CDR3 size: 15 residues. CDR3: CSASKNEGFAREQFF. The CDR3 DNA sequence: TGCAGTGCTAGTAAAAACGAGGGCTTCGCGCGCGAGCAGTTCTTC.

Many counts were recorded for this clonotype. The chain carries TRBV30 and TRBJ1-5, with 7 bases aligning to TRBD1. CDR3 length equals 15 residues. J gave up 7 bases and V 1 base, and 10 bases lay outside the gene matches. CDR1 is GTSNPN and CDR2 is SVGIG in the germline V gene (reference sequence). The CDR3, as DNA: TGTGCCTGGAGTGACACTGAAACCAGGGGGCAGCCCCAGCATTTT. This codes for CAWSDTETRGQPQHF.

This clonotype was counted ten times or more. The chain employs TRBV20-1 and TRBJ2-5, with D perhaps TRBD1 (5 bases). Germline CDR1 is DFQATT and CDR2 is SNEGSKA (reference sequence). This CDR3 is built from 14 residues. V gave up 0 bases and J gave up 5 bases, with 13 bases separating them. DNA of the CDR3: TGCAGTGCTAGAGATGAAGGGGTTAGGGAGACCCAGTACTTC. It yields the protein CSARDEGVRETQYF.

At least ten counts were recorded for this clonotype. The V and J genes are TRBV7-3 and TRBJ2-2; tentatively, D is TRBD2 (6 bases). CDR1 SGHTA and CDR2 FQGTGA come from the germline V gene. The CDR3 has 17 residues. Trimming took off 5 bases at V and 1 base at J, with 17 bases between the two ends. The CDR3 loop reads CASSPTGLLLNTGELFF. The DNA for the CDR3 is TGTGCCAGCAGCCCCACAGGACTACTACTGAACACCGGGGAGCTGTTTTTT.

This clonotype was picked up many times. The chain combines TRBV3-1 with TRBJ1-1; D is ambiguous. Germline CDR1 is LGHDT and CDR2 is YNNKEL (reference sequence). Between the trimmed V and J ends, which lost 1 base and 10 bases, there was a span of 10 bases. The CDR3 consists of 12 residues. CDR3 in amino acids: CASSQGPLRAFF. DNA for the CDR3: TGTGCCAGCAGCCAAGGCCCTCTAAGAGCTTTCTTT.

This clonotype was recorded many times. The chain uses TRBV28 and TRBJ2-5, with TRBD2 matching over 7 bases. This CDR3 is 16 amino acids long. Unmatched junction bases numbered 12, after V lost 6 bases and J lost 2 bases. Germline V gene sequence: CDR1 MDHEN, CDR2 SYDVKM. The CDR3 protein is CASRPLGTGLQETQYF. CDR3 in DNA: TGTGCCAGCAGGCCTTTAGGCACGGGACTACAAGAGACCCAGTACTTC.

This clonotype occurred a few times. This chain connects TRBV4-1 to TRBJ2-5; TRBD2 might be the D (6 bases). Germline V gene data show CDR1 as MGHRA and CDR2 as YSYEKL. V was pared by 1 base and J by 9 bases, with 6 bases between. This CDR3 has 11 residues. CDR3 in amino acids: CASSQGGAQYF. In DNA, the CDR3 is TGCGCCAGCAGCCAAGGCGGGGCCCAGTACTTC.

CDR3 protein: CASSWPGAGNTIYF. CDR3 nucleotide sequence: TGTGCCAGCAGTTGGCCAGGGGCTGGAAACACCATATATTTT. The chain uses TRBV12-3 or TRBV12-4 and TRBJ1-3; a possible D gene is TRBD1 (6 bases). With 4 bases removed from V and 2 bases from J, the gap between germline ends came to 9 bases. This CDR3 contains 14 residues.

This clonotype was recorded at least ten times. V is TRBV11-2 and J is TRBJ2-1; 12 positions agree with TRBD1. This CDR3 region has 16 residues. CDR1 SGHAT and CDR2 FQNNGV come from the germline V gene. Trimming cost V 4 bases and J 8 bases; bases outside gene matches: 9. CDR3 nucleotide sequence: TGTGCCAGCAGCTCCAGGGACAGGGGGCTGAGGGATGAGCAGTTCTTC. Its protein product is CASSSRDRGLRDEQFF.

The chain uses TRBV12-5 and TRBJ2-7; D is unclear. The CDR3 runs 13 residues. Trimming removed 3 bases at V and 0 bases at J, with 6 bases between. Germline V gene lookup returns CDR1 LGHNT and CDR2 FRNRAP. The CDR3 coding sequence is TGTGCTAGTGGTTTTGCCGCCTCCTACGAGCAGTACTTC. Translating gives CASGFAASYEQYF.

This clonotype was detected many times. The chain recombines TRBV28 with TRBJ2-7; 7 bases fit TRBD2. CDR1 is MDHEN and CDR2 is SYDVKM in the germline V gene. V was pared by 4 bases and J by 6 bases, with 12 bases of the junction left unmatched. The CDR3 has 15 residues. The CDR3 bases are TGTGCCAGCAGTTCCGAACCTAGCGGCCCCAGCGAGCAGTACTTC. Its translation: CASSSEPSGPSEQYF. The entire variable domain, with the rest obtained from reference TRBV28 and TRBJ2-7, is as follows: DVKVTQSSRYLVKRTGEKVFLECVQDMDHENMFWYRQDPGLGLRLIYFSYDVKMKEKGDIPEGYSVSREKKERFSLILESASTNQTSMYLCASSSEPSGPSEQYFGPGTRLTVT.

This clonotype has a count of ten or more. This rearrangement joins TRBV9 to TRBJ2-3, with 10 positions matching TRBD2. There are 16 residues in the CDR3. Per the germline V gene, CDR1 is SGDLS and CDR2 is YYNGEE. The V and J ends lost 3 bases and 4 bases, in that order; junction bases with no gene match: 8. The CDR3 DNA reads as TGTGCCAGCAGCGAACCTCTAGCGGGAGTATCAGATACGCAGTATTTT. As protein: CASSEPLAGVSDTQYF.

The V call is TRBV5-1, the J call TRBJ2-5; 7 bases agree with TRBD1. The J segment lost 5 bases and the V segment lost 6 bases, leaving 16 bases of the junction unmatched. Germline assignment: CDR1 SGHRS and CDR2 YFSETQ. CDR3 size: 16 residues. The CDR3 coding sequence is TGCGCCAGCACCAGGGATCGACAGGGAAGCGGCGAGACCCAGTACTTC. It specifies CASTRDRQGSGETQYF.

This chain uses TRBV9 with TRBJ1-1; weak D call: TRBD1 (5 bases). V dropped 0 bases and J dropped 5 bases, with 11 bases sitting between them. From germline, CDR1 is SGDLS and CDR2 YYNGEE. There are 14 residues in the CDR3. This CDR3 is CASSVGGRGTEAFF. CDR3 sequence (DNA): TGTGCCAGCAGCGTAGGAGGCCGGGGGACTGAAGCTTTCTTT.

This chain links TRBV24-1 with TRBJ2-1; 9 bases map to TRBD2. The trim removed 5 bases at V and 6 bases at J, leaving 10 bases unmatched. There are 16 residues in the CDR3. Germline loops: CDR1 KGHDR, CDR2 SFDVKD. As DNA, the CDR3 is TGTGCCACCAGTGGTGGGGTTAGCGGGAGTTCCAATGAGCAGTTCTTC. Protein product: CATSGGVSGSSNEQFF.

The rearrangement joins TRBV4-1 to TRBJ1-6; D gene uncertain. V dropped 1 base and J dropped 8 bases, with 9 bases sitting between them. Germline-derived CDR1 and CDR2 are MGHRA and YSYEKL. The CDR3 contains 14 residues. CDR3 region: CASSQGLLDSPLHF. The DNA for the CDR3 is TGCGCCAGCAGCCAAGGGCTGCTCGATTCACCCCTCCACTTT.

This clonotype was recorded many times. The rearrangement links TRBV11-1 to TRBJ2-7; TRBD2 aligns across 14 bases. The junction had 13 bases not matched to a gene; V was cut back by 4 bases and J by 8 bases. CDR3 length: 17 amino acids. CDR1 SGHAT and CDR2 FQDESV come from the germline V gene (reference sequence). As DNA, the CDR3 is TGTGCCAGCAGCTCACTGGCCCGGACTAGCGGGAGGTACAAGCAGTACTTC. It encodes CASSSLARTSGRYKQYF.

In its sample, this clonotype was seen many times. The CDR3 spells CSASRPRSKVQDTQYF. CDR3 coding DNA: TGCAGTGCTAGTCGCCCCCGATCCAAGGTCCAAGATACGCAGTATTTT. The gene calls are TRBV20-1 and TRBJ2-3; no clear D. Deletions cut 3 bases from V and 5 bases from J, with 21 bases between. CDR1 is DFQATT, CDR2 SNEGSKA, per germline (reference sequence). CDR3 length equals 16 residues.

This chain joins TRBV4-2 and TRBJ2-1; the match to TRBD2 covers 7 bases. With V trimmed by 1 base and J by 5 bases, 5 bases remained unmatched. This CDR3 is built from 15 residues. Germline V gene lookup returns CDR1 LGHNA and CDR2 YNFKEQ. The CDR3 DNA sequence: TGTGCCAGCAGCCAAGCCCAGCGGGGTAACAATGAGCAGTTCTTC. Translation: CASSQAQRGNNEQFF.

This clonotype was counted ten times or more. The genes are TRBV7-8 and TRBJ2-5; TRBD2 is a possible D gene (5 bases). CDR1 is SGHVS and CDR2 is FQNEAQ in the germline V gene. This CDR3 has 13 amino acids. The V gene lost 3 bases and the J gene lost 3 bases, with 8 bases spanning the gap. CDR3 residues: CASSFTGEETQYF. The CDR3 DNA reads TGTGCCAGCAGCTTCACCGGGGAAGAGACCCAGTACTTC.

In its sample, this clonotype was seen many times. The chain joins TRBV5-4 to TRBJ1-1, with TRBD1 as a possible D gene (5 bases). Per the germline V gene, CDR1 is SGHNT and CDR2 is YYREEE (reference sequence). The V end lost 5 bases, the J end lost 4 bases, and 12 bases lay between the germline ends. The CDR3 loop spans 13 amino acids. This chain's CDR3 is CASRSQGITEAFF. CDR3 bases: TGTGCCAGCAGATCTCAGGGAATCACTGAAGCTTTCTTT.

This clonotype was recorded many times. The chain recombines TRBV29-1 with TRBJ2-7; unclear D gene. There are 13 residues in the CDR3. Trimming removed 7 bases from V and 2 bases from J, with 15 bases in between. The germline gives CDR1 SQVTM, CDR2 ANQGSEA. The CDR3 reads CSARTGLAYEQYF. CDR3 bases: TGCAGCGCCCGAACCGGGCTAGCCTACGAGCAGTACTTC.